One sample yielded the 7 T cell receptor beta chains listed below, sequenced in a study of blood T cells in healthy people across ages. Next came a second PCR, run for roughly 6 to 11 cycles, which used a sample-barcoded 5' primer along with a J-beta primer mix. In TCRdb, the 5' RACE reads were re-called with MiXCR into one record per CDR3 protein. The sample carries around 1,500,000 distinct CDR3 sequences, 28% recorded once. Sample: blood. These receptors came from a woman in her twenties or thirties in good health.

V usage is TRBV12-3 or TRBV12-4 and J usage is TRBJ2-4, with 7 bases identical to TRBD1. The CDR3 sequence is 14 residues long. V gave up 5 bases and J gave up 13 bases; unmatched junction bases: 14. CDR3 coding DNA: TGTGCCAGCAGTCTGGGGACAGTGAGCAATGAGCAGTACTTC. It encodes CASSLGTVSNEQYF.

The rearrangement joins TRBV6-5 to TRBJ2-5; D gene unclear. Per germline, CDR1 MNHEY and CDR2 SVGAGI. V was shortened by 5 bases and J by 7 bases, with 8 bases between the two germline ends. The CDR3 is made up of 11 amino acids. CDR3 residues: CASSQDGTQYF. DNA for the CDR3: TGTGCCAGCAGTCAGGATGGGACCCAGTACTTC.

This clonotype turned up a few times. This rearrangement joins TRBV10-3 to TRBJ1-2, with D unclear. The germline CDR1 and CDR2 sequences are ENHRY and SYGVKD. V lost 2 bases to trimming and J lost 0 bases, with 13 bases between them. This CDR3 region has 16 residues. The DNA of the CDR3 is TGTGCCATCAGTGAGCCTCGGACCGGTTCTAACTATGGCTACACCTTC. The encoded protein is CAISEPRTGSNYGYTF.

The chain employs TRBV12-3 or TRBV12-4 and TRBJ1-3, with 9 positions matching TRBD1. CDR3 length: 13 residues. With 6 bases clipped from V and 6 bases from J, the junction kept 3 bases outside the gene matches. CDR3 in amino acids: CASRQGATNTIYF. The CDR3 DNA reads as TGTGCCAGCAGACAGGGGGCAACAAACACCATATATTTT.

The table lists this clonotype with a few counts. The chain recombines TRBV24-1 with TRBJ1-2, with D unresolved. Germline loops: CDR1 KGHDR, CDR2 SFDVKD. Trimming removed 3 bases from V and 7 bases from J, with 11 bases in between. This CDR3 is built from 13 residues. This CDR3 is CATSDPNKGGYTF. The CDR3 DNA is TGTGCCACCAGTGATCCCAACAAGGGTGGCTACACCTTC.

The gene calls are TRBV4-1 and TRBJ1-2; D is uncertain. The germline V and J ends were trimmed by 4 bases and 8 bases, with 14 bases remaining between them. The CDR3 contains 13 residues. Germline V gives CDR1 MGHRA, CDR2 YSYEKL. DNA of the CDR3: TGCGCCAGCAGCCGACGGGAGCCGGCAGGCTACACCTTC. This encodes CASSRREPAGYTF.

The chain couples TRBV28 to TRBJ2-1; D not resolved. The CDR3 runs to 12 residues. CDR1 is MDHEN, CDR2 SYDVKM, per germline. V lost 6 bases, J lost 8 bases, and 11 bases lay in between. CDR3 amino acids: CASSSTVYEQFF. CDR3 bases: TGTGCCAGCAGCTCCACCGTCTATGAGCAGTTCTTC.